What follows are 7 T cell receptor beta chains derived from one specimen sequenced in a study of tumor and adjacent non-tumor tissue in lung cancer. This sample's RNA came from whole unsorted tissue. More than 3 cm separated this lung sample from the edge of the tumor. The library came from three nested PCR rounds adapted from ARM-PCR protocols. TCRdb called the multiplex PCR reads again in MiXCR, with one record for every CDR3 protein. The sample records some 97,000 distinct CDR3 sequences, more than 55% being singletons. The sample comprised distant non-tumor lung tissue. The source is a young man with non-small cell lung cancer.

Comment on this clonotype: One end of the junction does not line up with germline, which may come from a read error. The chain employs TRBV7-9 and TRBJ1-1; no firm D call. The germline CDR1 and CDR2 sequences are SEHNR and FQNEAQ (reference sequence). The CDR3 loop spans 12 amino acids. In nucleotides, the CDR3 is TGTGCCAGCAGCATAAGGGATGGTGAAGTTTTCTTT. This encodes CASSIRDGEVFF.

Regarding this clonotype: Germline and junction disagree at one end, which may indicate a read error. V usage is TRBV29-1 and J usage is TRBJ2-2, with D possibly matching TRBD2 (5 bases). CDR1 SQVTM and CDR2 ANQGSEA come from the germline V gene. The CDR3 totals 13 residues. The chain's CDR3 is CSVEHSNTGELLF. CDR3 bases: TGCAGCGTTGAACACAGCAACACCGGGGAGCTGCTTTTT.

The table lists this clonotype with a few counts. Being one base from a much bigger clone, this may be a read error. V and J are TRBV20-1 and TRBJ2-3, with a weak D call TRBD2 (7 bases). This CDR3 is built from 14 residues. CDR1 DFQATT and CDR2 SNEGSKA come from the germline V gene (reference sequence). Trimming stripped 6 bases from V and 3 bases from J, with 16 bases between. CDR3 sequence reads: CSANWGGRTDTQYF. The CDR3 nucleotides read TGCAGTGCCAACTGGGGGGGCCGAACAGATACGCAGTATTTT.

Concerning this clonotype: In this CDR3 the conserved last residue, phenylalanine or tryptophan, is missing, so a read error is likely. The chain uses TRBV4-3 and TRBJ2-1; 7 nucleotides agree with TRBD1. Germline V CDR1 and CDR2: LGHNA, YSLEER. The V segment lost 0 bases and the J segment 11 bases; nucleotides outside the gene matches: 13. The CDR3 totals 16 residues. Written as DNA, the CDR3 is TGCGCCAGCAGCCAAGATAGGGGGCTAGGCCGGAATAAGCAGTTCCTC. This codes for CASSQDRGLGRNKQFL.

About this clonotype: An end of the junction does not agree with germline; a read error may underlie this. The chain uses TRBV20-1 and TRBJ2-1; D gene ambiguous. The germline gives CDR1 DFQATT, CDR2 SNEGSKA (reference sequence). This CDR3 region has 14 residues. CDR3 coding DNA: TGCAGCGCTAGAGATCTCTGCTCCCACAATGAGCAGTTCTTC. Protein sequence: CSARDLCSHNEQFF.

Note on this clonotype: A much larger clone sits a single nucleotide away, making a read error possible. CDR3 bases: TGTGCCAGCAGTTACGCGGCGGGAGTCGGGGAGCTGTTTTTT. This encodes CASSYAAGVGELFF. V gene TRBV6-6 combines with J gene TRBJ2-2; 7 nucleotides line up with TRBD2. Trimming took 2 bases from V and 7 from J; bases not matched to a gene: 4. Germline V CDR1 and CDR2: MNHNY, SVGAGI (reference sequence). The CDR3 spans 14 residues.

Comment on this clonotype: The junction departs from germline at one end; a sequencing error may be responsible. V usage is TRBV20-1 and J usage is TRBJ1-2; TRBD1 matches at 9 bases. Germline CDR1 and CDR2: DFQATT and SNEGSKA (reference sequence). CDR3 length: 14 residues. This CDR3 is CSARDTGDRDGHTF. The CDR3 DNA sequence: TGCAGTGCTAGAGATACCGGGGACAGGGATGGCCACACCTTC.